These 30 T cell receptor beta chains were sequenced from one sample in a study of blood T cells in healthy people across ages. PCR was performed a second time for roughly 7 to 12 cycles using a sample-barcoded 5' primer and a J-beta primer mix. TCRdb ran MiXCR on the 5' RACE reads and lists one entry per CDR3 protein. The profile covers 1,100,000 or so distinct CDR3 sequences, with 45% appearing a single time and approximately 19% taken by the ten largest. Input material: blood. The receptors were gathered from a woman aged 60-70 years in good health.

The V call is TRBV7-9, the J call TRBJ2-5; tentatively, D is TRBD2 (5 bases). The CDR3 contains 15 residues. Germline CDR1 and CDR2: SEHNR and FQNEAQ (reference sequence). Trimming stripped 5 bases from V and 0 bases from J, with 13 bases between. CDR3 DNA sequence: TGTGCCAGCAGCCCCGGGGTAGTGTACCAAGAGACCCAGTACTTC. Protein product: CASSPGVVYQETQYF.

This clonotype showed up just once. The chain is built from TRBV6-1 and TRBJ2-5; the D is unclear. The end of the DNA fits TRBJ2-7 better, so the J call may be wrong. In germline, CDR1 is MNHNS, CDR2 SASEGT. The CDR3 sequence is 12 residues long. The CDR3 here is CASNTFPYEQYF. In nucleotides, the CDR3 is TGTGCCAGCAACACCTTCCCCTACGAGCAGTACTTC.

The genes are TRBV5-1 and TRBJ2-1; possibly TRBD2 for D (6 bases). This CDR3 has 15 residues. CDR1 and CDR2 from the germline V gene are SGHRS and YFSETQ. Between the trimmed V and J ends, which lost 0 bases and 6 bases, there was a span of 13 bases. CDR3 sequence (DNA): TGCGCCAGCAGCTTGGCTGAGGGGACTCGCAATGAGCAGTTCTTC. Amino acid sequence: CASSLAEGTRNEQFF.

The rearrangement links TRBV7-2 to TRBJ2-7; the match to TRBD2 covers 9 bases. Trimming took 3 bases from V and 7 from J; bases not matched to a gene: 10. This CDR3 comprises 15 residues. The germline V gene encodes CDR1 SGHTA and CDR2 FQGNSA. Here the CDR3 DNA reads TGTGCCAGCAGCTTGGGGACTAGCAATCTCAATGAGCAGTACTTC. Translating gives CASSLGTSNLNEQYF.

The rearrangement uses TRBV6-1 and TRBJ2-4; 8 positions agree with TRBD1. The end of the DNA is better explained by TRBJ2-7, so the J call may be wrong. The CDR3 is 14 residues long. The germline gives CDR1 MNHNS, CDR2 SASEGT. The CDR3, as DNA: TGTGCCAGCAGTGATGCGGGACAGGTGTACGAGCAGTACTTC. This encodes CASSDAGQVYEQYF.

In its sample, this clonotype was seen once. Compared with germline, one end of the junction differs, possibly owing to a read error. The V and J genes are TRBV7-2 and TRBJ2-3; 9 positions agree with TRBD2. The CDR3 has 16 residues. CDR1 is SGHTA and CDR2 is FQGNSA in the germline V gene. Written as DNA, the CDR3 is TGTGCCAGCAGACTATTCCCTAGCGGGACCACAGATACGCTGTATTTT. This encodes CASRLFPSGTTDTLYF.

The CDR3 DNA follows: TGTGCCAGCAGCTTCACTAGCGGACCCTCCTACGAGCAGTACTTC. Translated: CASSFTSGPSYEQYF. The chain uses TRBV7-2 and TRBJ2-7; TRBD2 matches at 8 bases. Germline values: CDR1 SGHTA, CDR2 FQGNSA. CDR3 length equals 15 residues. Losses at the gene ends were 3 bases for V and 0 bases for J; bases not matched to a gene: 4.

The chain couples TRBV5-1 to TRBJ2-1, with D perhaps TRBD2 (6 bases). Germline V gene data show CDR1 as SGHRS and CDR2 as YFSETQ. This CDR3 spans 16 amino acids. The ends were cut back, 4 bases at V and 0 bases at J, with 14 bases in the middle. The CDR3 nucleotides are TGCGCCAGCAGCCAAACCGGGACTGGCTCCTACAATGAGCAGTTCTTC. Its translation is CASSQTGTGSYNEQFF.

This clonotype has just a few counts. The CDR3 here is CASSQGELAGVDEQFF. Written as DNA, the CDR3 is TGTGCCAGCAGCCAAGGAGAACTAGCGGGAGTCGATGAGCAGTTCTTC. The chain is built from TRBV4-2 and TRBJ2-1; 11 nucleotides align to TRBD2. CDR1 is LGHNA and CDR2 is YNFKEQ in the germline V gene. V was pared by 1 base and J by 8 bases, with 7 bases of the junction left unmatched. The CDR3 is 16 residues long.

This chain uses TRBV6-5 with TRBJ2-1; D ambiguous. Germline V gives CDR1 MNHEY, CDR2 SVGAGI. V was trimmed by 4 bases and J by 7 bases, leaving 11 bases between them. The CDR3 sequence is 13 residues long. The CDR3 DNA is TGTGCCAGCAGTTTGGGATCTACAAATGAGCAGTTCTTC. Amino acids: CASSLGSTNEQFF.

The rearrangement joins TRBV6-2 or TRBV6-3 to TRBJ1-5, with D unresolved. CDR3 size: 19 residues. The germline CDR1 and CDR2 sequences are MNHEY and SVGEGT. Trimming removed 0 bases from V and 1 base from J, with 19 bases in between. CDR3 region: CASSYSKAASSGSNQPQHF. The CDR3 nucleotides are TGTGCCAGCAGTTACTCGAAGGCAGCATCAAGTGGGAGCAATCAGCCCCAGCATTTT.

The chain uses TRBV3-1 and TRBJ2-5, with D perhaps matching TRBD1 (5 bases). Between the trimmed V and J ends, which lost 4 bases and 1 base, there was a span of 13 bases. The CDR3 sequence is 15 residues long. CDR1 LGHDT and CDR2 YNNKEL come from the germline V gene (reference sequence). DNA of the CDR3: TGTGCCAGCAGCCTAGGAGCGACAGCCCAAGAGACCCAGTACTTC. This encodes CASSLGATAQETQYF.

The CDR3 region is CATSRDLASGSTDTQYF. DNA of the CDR3: TGTGCCACCAGCAGAGATCTGGCTAGCGGGAGCACAGATACGCAGTATTTT. The gene calls are TRBV15 and TRBJ2-3, with TRBD2 matching over 8 bases. The junction had 5 bases not matched to a gene; V was cut back by 0 bases and J by 0 bases. The germline V gene encodes CDR1 LNHNV and CDR2 YYDKDF (reference sequence). The CDR3 covers 17 residues.

This clonotype was seen a handful of times. The chain links TRBV12-3 or TRBV12-4 to TRBJ2-4, with D possibly matching TRBD1 (7 bases). This CDR3 spans 13 amino acids. Trimming took off 5 bases at V and 10 bases at J, with 15 bases between the two ends. In nucleotides, the CDR3 is TGTGCCAGCAGTCAACAACAGGGGAGGATTCAGTACTTC. Protein sequence: CASSQQQGRIQYF.

This clonotype was detected a few times. The V and J genes are TRBV27 and TRBJ2-3; 8 bases match TRBD1. Germline V gives CDR1 MNHEY, CDR2 SMNVEV (reference sequence). The trim removed 3 bases at V and 6 bases at J, leaving 5 bases unmatched. The CDR3 spans 14 residues. This chain's CDR3 is CASSFQGALDTQYF. The CDR3, as DNA: TGTGCCAGCAGTTTCCAGGGGGCCTTGGATACGCAGTATTTT.

This clonotype was recorded once. This rearrangement joins TRBV11-2 to TRBJ2-3; D assignment may be TRBD1 or TRBD2 (6 bases each). The V and J ends lost 5 bases and 0 bases respectively, with 18 bases between them. The CDR3 contains 17 residues. Germline values: CDR1 SGHAT, CDR2 FQNNGV. The CDR3 DNA reads as TGTGCCAGCAGCCCCGGGTGGGGGGCGCCTAGCACAGATACGCAGTATTTT. Translated: CASSPGWGAPSTDTQYF.

A few counts support this clonotype. This rearrangement joins TRBV9 to TRBJ2-5; tentative D call: TRBD2 (7 bases). The CDR3 extends over 15 amino acids. Germline CDR1 reads SGDLS; CDR2 reads YYNGEE. V lost 6 bases and J 2 bases, leaving 17 bases between the germline ends. The CDR3 DNA reads as TGTGCCAGCACAAAAGGGGGGGGTATTCAAGAGACCCAGTACTTC. It encodes CASTKGGGIQETQYF.

The chain combines TRBV28 with TRBJ2-4, with D uncertain. Germline CDR1 MDHEN, CDR2 SYDVKM. The CDR3 has 13 residues. V dropped 5 bases and J dropped 13 bases, with 18 bases sitting between them. The CDR3 reads CASSRLRSLEQYF. DNA for the CDR3: TGTGCCAGCAGTCGACTCAGATCTTTAGAGCAGTACTTC.

This clonotype has only a few counts. The chain is built from TRBV7-7 and TRBJ2-1; perhaps TRBD1 as D (6 bases). Looked up from germline, CDR1 is SSHAT and CDR2 is FNYEAQ (reference sequence). The CDR3 consists of 16 residues. Trimming took 5 bases from V and 7 from J, leaving 21 bases between them. CDR3 protein: CASSQGMGEMLNEQFF. DNA for the CDR3: TGTGCCAGCAGCCAGGGGATGGGGGAGATGTTAAATGAGCAGTTCTTC.

The gene calls are TRBV27 and TRBJ1-2; 7 nucleotides align to TRBD1. The CDR3 is 15 amino acids. Germline CDR1 reads MNHEY; CDR2 reads SMNVEV (reference sequence). V shed 4 bases, J shed 3 bases, and the junction held 8 bases outside the gene matches. The CDR3 spells CASSSDRALHYGYTF. CDR3 in DNA: TGTGCCAGCAGTTCCGACAGGGCCCTCCACTATGGCTACACCTTC.

The V and J genes are TRBV29-1 and TRBJ2-1; D tentatively reads TRBD1 or TRBD2 (5 bases each). Trimming took 6 bases from V and 3 from J, leaving 9 bases between them. Germline V gene data show CDR1 as SQVTM and CDR2 as ANQGSEA. This CDR3 is built from 12 residues. CDR3 nucleotides: TGCAGCGTGGGGGACCTCTACAATGAGCAGTTCTTC. This translates into CSVGDLYNEQFF.

CDR3 in DNA: TGTGCCAGCAGTTTTACCGGGACTGTGAACACTGAAGCTTTCTTT. Amino acids: CASSFTGTVNTEAFF. The chain uses TRBV6-2 or TRBV6-3 and TRBJ1-1, with TRBD1 as a possible D gene (5 bases). V lost 4 bases to trimming and J lost 0 bases, with 12 bases between them. Germline V lookup: CDR1 MNHEY, CDR2 SVGEGT. The CDR3 is 15 amino acids.

The gene calls are TRBV15 and TRBJ2-1; TRBD1 aligns across 9 bases. Germline values: CDR1 LNHNV, CDR2 YYDKDF (reference sequence). This CDR3 spans 16 amino acids. The V and J ends lost 5 bases and 7 bases, in that order; junction bases with no gene match: 12. The CDR3 sequence is CATSGWDREAINEQFF. The DNA for the CDR3 is TGTGCCACCAGCGGGTGGGACAGGGAGGCGATTAATGAGCAGTTCTTC.

V and J are TRBV28 and TRBJ2-6; D unresolved. The CDR3 is 15 amino acids. The V gene lost 0 bases and the J gene lost 1 base, with 4 bases spanning the gap. Germline CDR1 is MDHEN and CDR2 is SYDVKM. CDR3 amino acids: CASSLWESGANVLTF. The CDR3 DNA follows: TGTGCCAGCAGTTTATGGGAATCTGGGGCCAACGTCCTGACTTTC. The full variable domain, with the rest looked up from reference TRBV28 and TRBJ2-6, is DVKVTQSSRYLVKRTGEKVFLECVQDMDHENMFWYRQDPGLGLRLIYFSYDVKMKEKGDIPEGYSVSREKKERFSLILESASTNQTSMYLCASSLWESGANVLTFGAGSRLTVL.

The rearrangement uses TRBV5-1 and TRBJ2-6; the match to TRBD1 covers 7 bases. This CDR3 has 17 amino acids. Germline CDR1 and CDR2: SGHRS and YFSETQ. The V segment lost 3 bases and the J segment 0 bases; nucleotides outside the gene matches: 6. CDR3 residues: CASSWTGQGSGANVLTF. CDR3 nucleotides: TGCGCCAGCAGCTGGACAGGCCAGGGCTCTGGGGCCAACGTCCTGACTTTC.

The CDR3 coding sequence is TGTGCCAGCAGCGGACAGGGCCGGAGGCAGTACTTC. Encoded protein: CASSGQGRRQYF. The chain links TRBV28 to TRBJ2-4, with 8 positions matching TRBD1. The length of the CDR3 is 12 residues. Germline CDR1 MDHEN, CDR2 SYDVKM. Germline trimming cut 6 bases from V and 13 bases from J; bases unmatched to any gene: 8. The entire variable domain, with the rest obtained from reference TRBV28 and TRBJ2-4, is as follows: DVKVTQSSRYLVKRTGEKVFLECVQDMDHENMFWYRQDPGLGLRLIYFSYDVKMKEKGDIPEGYSVSREKKERFSLILESASTNQTSMYLCASSGQGRRQYFGAGTRLSVL.

This clonotype has only a few counts. The chain links TRBV20-1 to TRBJ2-7, with 11 bases fitting TRBD2. CDR1 is DFQATT, CDR2 SNEGSKA, per germline (reference sequence). This CDR3 spans 16 amino acids. The V segment lost 3 bases and the J segment 1 base; nucleotides outside the gene matches: 8. CDR3 DNA sequence: TGCAGTGCTAGCCCCTGGGGACTAGCGGCTTCCTACGAGCAGTACTTC. Translation: CSASPWGLAASYEQYF.

The sample holds a few counts of this clonotype. The rearrangement uses TRBV6-2 or TRBV6-3 and TRBJ2-7; tentative D call: TRBD2 (5 bases). With 6 bases removed from V and 5 bases from J, the gap between germline ends came to 11 bases. The length of the CDR3 is 12 residues. CDR1 is MNHEY and CDR2 is SVGEGT in the germline V gene. In DNA, the CDR3 is TGTGCCAGCAGCAATACTAGAGACGAGCAGTACTTC. This codes for CASSNTRDEQYF.

The chain employs TRBV12-3 or TRBV12-4 and TRBJ2-7; D perhaps matches TRBD1 (5 bases). The CDR3 runs to 12 residues. The V and J ends lost 6 bases and 4 bases respectively, with 10 bases between them. In nucleotides, the CDR3 is TGTGCCAGCAGGATACAGGCGTACGAGCAGTACTTC. It translates to CASRIQAYEQYF.

CDR3 loop: CASSFRGGVAKNIQYF. For the CDR3, the DNA is TGTGCCAGCAGTTTTCGGGGTGGGGTAGCCAAAAACATTCAGTACTTC. This rearrangement joins TRBV12-3 or TRBV12-4 to TRBJ2-4; a weak D match, TRBD2 (5 bases). Trimming pared 3 bases from V and 0 bases from J, leaving 12 bases between. The CDR3 runs 16 residues.